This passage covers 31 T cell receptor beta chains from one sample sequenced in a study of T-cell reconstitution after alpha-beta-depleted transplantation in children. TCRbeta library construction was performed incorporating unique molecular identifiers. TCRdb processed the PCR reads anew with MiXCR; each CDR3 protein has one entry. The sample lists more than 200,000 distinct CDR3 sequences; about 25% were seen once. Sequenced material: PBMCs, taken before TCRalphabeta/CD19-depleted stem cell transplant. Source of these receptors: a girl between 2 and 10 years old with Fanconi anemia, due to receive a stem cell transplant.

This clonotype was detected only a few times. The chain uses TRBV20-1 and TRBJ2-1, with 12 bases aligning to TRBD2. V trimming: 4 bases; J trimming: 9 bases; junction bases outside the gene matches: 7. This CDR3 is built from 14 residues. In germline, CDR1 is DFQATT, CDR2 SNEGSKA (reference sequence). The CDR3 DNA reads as TGCAGTGCTAAGACTAGCGGGGGTTGGGGTGAGCAGTTCTTC. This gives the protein CSAKTSGGWGEQFF.

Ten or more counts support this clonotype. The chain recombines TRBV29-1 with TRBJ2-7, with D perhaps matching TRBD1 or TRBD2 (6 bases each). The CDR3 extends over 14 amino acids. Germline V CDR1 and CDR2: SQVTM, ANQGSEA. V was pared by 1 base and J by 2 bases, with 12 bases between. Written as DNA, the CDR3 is TGCAGCGTTGAAGGGAGGGGGACACCCTACGAGCAGTACTTC. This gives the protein CSVEGRGTPYEQYF.

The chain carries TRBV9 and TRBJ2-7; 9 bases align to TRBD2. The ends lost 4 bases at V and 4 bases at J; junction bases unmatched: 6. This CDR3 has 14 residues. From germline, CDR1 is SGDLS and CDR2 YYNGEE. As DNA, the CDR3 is TGTGCCAGCAGCCCGACTAGCGGAGTTTACGAGCAGTACTTC. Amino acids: CASSPTSGVYEQYF.

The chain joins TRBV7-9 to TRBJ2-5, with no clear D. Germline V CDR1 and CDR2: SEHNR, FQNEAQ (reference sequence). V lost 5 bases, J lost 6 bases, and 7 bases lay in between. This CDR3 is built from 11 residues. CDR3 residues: CASSESKTQYF. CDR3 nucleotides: TGTGCCAGCAGCGAGTCGAAGACCCAGTACTTC.

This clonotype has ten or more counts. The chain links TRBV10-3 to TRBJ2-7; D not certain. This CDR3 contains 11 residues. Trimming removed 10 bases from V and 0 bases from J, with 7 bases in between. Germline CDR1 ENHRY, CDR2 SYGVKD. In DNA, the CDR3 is TGTGCCACCCCCATCTCCTACGAGCAGTACTTC. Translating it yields CATPISYEQYF.

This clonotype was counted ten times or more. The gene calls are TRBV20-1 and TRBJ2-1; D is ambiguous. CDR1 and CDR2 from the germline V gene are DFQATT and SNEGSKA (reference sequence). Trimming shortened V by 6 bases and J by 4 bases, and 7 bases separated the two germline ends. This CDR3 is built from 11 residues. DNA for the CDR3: TGCAGTGCAAACCCGTACAATGAGCAGTTCTTC. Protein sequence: CSANPYNEQFF.

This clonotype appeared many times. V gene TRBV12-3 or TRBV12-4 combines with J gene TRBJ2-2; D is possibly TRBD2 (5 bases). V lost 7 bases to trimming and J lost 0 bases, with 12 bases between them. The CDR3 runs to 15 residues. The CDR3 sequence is CASIYRGANTGELFF. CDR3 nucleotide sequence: TGTGCCAGCATCTATCGGGGAGCGAACACCGGGGAGCTGTTTTTT.

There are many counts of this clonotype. The CDR3 region is CSASEQGPRGEQFF. The CDR3 DNA reads TGCAGTGCTAGTGAGCAGGGACCGAGAGGTGAGCAGTTCTTC. The chain employs TRBV20-1 and TRBJ2-1; TRBD1 or TRBD2 may be the D gene (5 bases each). Deletions cut 3 bases from V and 9 bases from J, with 18 bases between. Germline V CDR1 and CDR2: DFQATT, SNEGSKA (reference sequence). This CDR3 contains 14 residues.

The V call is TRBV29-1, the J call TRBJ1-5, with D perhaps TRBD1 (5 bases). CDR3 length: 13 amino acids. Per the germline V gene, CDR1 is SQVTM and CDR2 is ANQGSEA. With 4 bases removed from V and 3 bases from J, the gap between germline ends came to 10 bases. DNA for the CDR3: TGCAGCGTTGGCCAGGGTAACAATCAGCCCCAGCATTTT. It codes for CSVGQGNNQPQHF. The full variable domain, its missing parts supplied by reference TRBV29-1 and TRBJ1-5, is SAVISQKPSRDICQRGTSLTIQCQVDSQVTMMFWYRQQPGQSLTLIATANQGSEATYESGFVIDKFPISRPNLTFSTLTVSNMSPEDSSIYLCSVGQGNNQPQHFGDGTRLSIL.

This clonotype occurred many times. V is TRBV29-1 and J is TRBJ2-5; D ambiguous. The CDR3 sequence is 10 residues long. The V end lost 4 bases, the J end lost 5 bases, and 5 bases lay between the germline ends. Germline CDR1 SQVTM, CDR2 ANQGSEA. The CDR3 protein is CSVVLETQYF. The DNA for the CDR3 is TGCAGCGTTGTGCTCGAGACCCAGTACTTC.

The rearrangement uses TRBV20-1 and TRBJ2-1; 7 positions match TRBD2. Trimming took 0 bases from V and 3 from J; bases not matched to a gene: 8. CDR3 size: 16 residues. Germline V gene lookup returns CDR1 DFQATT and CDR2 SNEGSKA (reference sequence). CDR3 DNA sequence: TGCAGTGCTAGAGATAGGGGCGGGAGCAACTACAATGAGCAGTTCTTC. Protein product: CSARDRGGSNYNEQFF.

Here the CDR3 reads CASSVRLAASTDTQYF. CDR3 coding DNA: TGCGCCAGCAGCGTACGACTAGCGGCTAGCACAGATACGCAGTATTTT. The V gene is TRBV5-1, the J gene TRBJ2-3, with 9 bases identical to TRBD2. The V gene's germline CDR1 is SGHRS and CDR2 YFSETQ. CDR3 length: 16 residues. J lost 0 bases, V lost 4 bases, and 6 bases had no gene match.

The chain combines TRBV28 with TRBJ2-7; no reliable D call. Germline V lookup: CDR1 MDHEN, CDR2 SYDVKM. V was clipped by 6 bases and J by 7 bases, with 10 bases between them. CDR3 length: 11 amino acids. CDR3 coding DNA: TGTGCCAGCAGCCCAAGAGGAGAGCAGTACTTC. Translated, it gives CASSPRGEQYF.

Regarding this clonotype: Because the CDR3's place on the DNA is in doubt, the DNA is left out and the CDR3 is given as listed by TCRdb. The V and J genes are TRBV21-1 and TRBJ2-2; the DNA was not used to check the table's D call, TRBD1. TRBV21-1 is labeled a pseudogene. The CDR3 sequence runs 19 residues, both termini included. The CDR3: CASSKRTLDRGGEPGSCFF.

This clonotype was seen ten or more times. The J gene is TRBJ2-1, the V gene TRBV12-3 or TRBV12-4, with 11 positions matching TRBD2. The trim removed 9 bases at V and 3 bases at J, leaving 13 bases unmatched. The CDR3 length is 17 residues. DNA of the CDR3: TGTGCCAGTCAAAGGCGACTAGCGGGGCGAGACTACAATGAGCAGTTCTTC. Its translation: CASQRRLAGRDYNEQFF.

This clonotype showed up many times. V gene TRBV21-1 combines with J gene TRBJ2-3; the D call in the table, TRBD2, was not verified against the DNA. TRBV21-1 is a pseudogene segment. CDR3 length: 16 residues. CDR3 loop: CASSKLWRRATDTQYF. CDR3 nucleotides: TGTGCCAGCAGCAAATTGTGGAGGCGGGCTACAGATACGCAGTATTTT.

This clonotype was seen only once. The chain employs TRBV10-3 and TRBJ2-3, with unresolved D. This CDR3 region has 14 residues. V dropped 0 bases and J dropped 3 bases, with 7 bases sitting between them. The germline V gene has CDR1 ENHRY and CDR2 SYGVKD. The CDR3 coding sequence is TGTGCCATCAGTGAGTCTACACCTACAGATACGCAGTATTTT. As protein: CAISESTPTDTQYF.

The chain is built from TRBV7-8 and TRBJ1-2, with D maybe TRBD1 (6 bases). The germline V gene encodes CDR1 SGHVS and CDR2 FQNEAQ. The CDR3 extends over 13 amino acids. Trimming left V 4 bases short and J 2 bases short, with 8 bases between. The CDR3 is CASSSGQNYGYTF. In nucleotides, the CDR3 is TGTGCCAGCAGCTCCGGACAGAACTATGGCTACACCTTC. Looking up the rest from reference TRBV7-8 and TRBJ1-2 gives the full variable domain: GAGVSQSPRYKVAKRGQDVALRCDPISGHVSLFWYQQALGQGPEFLTYFQNEAQLDKSGLPSDRFFAERPEGSVSTLKIQRTQQEDSAVYLCASSSGQNYGYTFGSGTRLTVV.

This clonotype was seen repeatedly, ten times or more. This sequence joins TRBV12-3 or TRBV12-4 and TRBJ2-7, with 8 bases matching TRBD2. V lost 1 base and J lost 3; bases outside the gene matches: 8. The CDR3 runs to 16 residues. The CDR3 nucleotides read TGTGCCAGCAGTTTAGAGGTTTTGGCGGGAGGCTACGAGCAGTACTTC. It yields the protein CASSLEVLAGGYEQYF.

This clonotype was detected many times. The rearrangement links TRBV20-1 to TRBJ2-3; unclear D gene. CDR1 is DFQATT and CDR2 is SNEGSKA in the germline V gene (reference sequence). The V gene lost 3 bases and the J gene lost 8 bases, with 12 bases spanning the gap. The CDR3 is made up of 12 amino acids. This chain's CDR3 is CSARSDLITQYF. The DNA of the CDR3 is TGCAGTGCTAGGTCGGATCTGATTACGCAGTATTTT.

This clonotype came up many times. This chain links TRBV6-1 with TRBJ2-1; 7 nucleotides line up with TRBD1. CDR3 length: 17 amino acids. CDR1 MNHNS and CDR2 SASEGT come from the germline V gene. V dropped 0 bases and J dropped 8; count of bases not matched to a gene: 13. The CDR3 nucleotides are TGTGCCAGCAGTGAAGCCACAGGGGACACCTGGGTGGATGAGCAGTTCTTC. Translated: CASSEATGDTWVDEQFF.

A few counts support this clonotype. CDR3 sequence: CASQFLGTDTQYF. CDR3 DNA sequence: TGTGCCAGTCAGTTTCTAGGTACAGATACGCAGTATTTT. The rearrangement links TRBV28 to TRBJ2-3, with unresolved D. V lost 9 bases and J 3 bases, leaving 13 bases between the germline ends. This CDR3 contains 13 residues. In germline, CDR1 is MDHEN, CDR2 SYDVKM.

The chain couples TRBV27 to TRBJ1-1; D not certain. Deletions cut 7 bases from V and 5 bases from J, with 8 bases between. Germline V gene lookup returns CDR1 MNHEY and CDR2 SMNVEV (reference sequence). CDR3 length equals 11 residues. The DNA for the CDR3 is TGTGCCAGCATGGTGGGGACTGAAGCTTTCTTT. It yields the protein CASMVGTEAFF.

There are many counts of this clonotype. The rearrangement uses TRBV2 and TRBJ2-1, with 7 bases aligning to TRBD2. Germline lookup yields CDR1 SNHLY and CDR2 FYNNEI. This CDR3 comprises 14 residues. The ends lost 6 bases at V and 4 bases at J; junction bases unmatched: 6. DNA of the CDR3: TGTGCCAGCAGGGGGCGGGAGACTTACAATGAGCAGTTCTTC. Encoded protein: CASRGRETYNEQFF. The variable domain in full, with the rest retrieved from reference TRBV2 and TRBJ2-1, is EPEVTQTPSHQVTQMGQEVILRCVPISNHLYFYWYRQILGQKVEFLVSFYNNEISEKSEIFDDQFSVERPDGSNFTLKIRSTKLEDSAMYFCASRGRETYNEQFFGPGTRLTVL.

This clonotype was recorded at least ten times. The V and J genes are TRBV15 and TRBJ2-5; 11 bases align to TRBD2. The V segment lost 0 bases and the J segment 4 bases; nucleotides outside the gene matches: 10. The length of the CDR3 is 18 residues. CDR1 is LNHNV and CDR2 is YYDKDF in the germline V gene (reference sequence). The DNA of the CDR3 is TGTGCCACCAGCAGAGATCTTACACTAGCGGGAGATTCAGAGACCCAGTACTTC. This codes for CATSRDLTLAGDSETQYF.

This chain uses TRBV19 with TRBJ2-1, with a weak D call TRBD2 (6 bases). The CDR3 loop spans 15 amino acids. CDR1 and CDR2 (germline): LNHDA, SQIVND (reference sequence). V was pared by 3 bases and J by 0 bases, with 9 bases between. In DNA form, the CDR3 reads TGTGCCAGTAGTATTGGTAGCGGCTCCTACAATGAGCAGTTCTTC. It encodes CASSIGSGSYNEQFF. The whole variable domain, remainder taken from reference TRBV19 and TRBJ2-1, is DGGITQSPKYLFRKEGQNVTLSCEQNLNHDAMYWYRQDPGQGLRLIYYSQIVNDFQKGDIAEGYSVSREKKESFPLTVTSAQKNPTAFYLCASSIGSGSYNEQFFGPGTRLTVL.

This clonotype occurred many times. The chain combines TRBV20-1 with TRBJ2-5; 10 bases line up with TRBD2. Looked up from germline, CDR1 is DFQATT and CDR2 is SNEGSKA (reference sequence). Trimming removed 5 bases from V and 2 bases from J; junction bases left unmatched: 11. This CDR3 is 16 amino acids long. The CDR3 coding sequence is TGCAGTGCTCAATTAGCGGGGGGTCCTATACAAGAGACCCAGTACTTC. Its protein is CSAQLAGGPIQETQYF.

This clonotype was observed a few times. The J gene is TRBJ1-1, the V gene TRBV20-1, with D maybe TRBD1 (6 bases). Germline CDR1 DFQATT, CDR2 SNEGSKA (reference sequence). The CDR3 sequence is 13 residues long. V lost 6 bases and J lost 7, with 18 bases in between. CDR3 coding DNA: TGCAGTGCGTCAGTTGGGGGCTTCGGTGAAGCTTTCTTT. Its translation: CSASVGGFGEAFF.

As DNA, the CDR3 is TGTGCCAGCAGGGTGGGCGGGGAGATCACAGATACGCAGTATTTT. Translation: CASRVGGEITDTQYF. The genes are TRBV6-1 and TRBJ2-3; the D gene is possibly TRBD2 (6 bases). Germline V gives CDR1 MNHNS, CDR2 SASEGT. The CDR3 consists of 15 residues. V gave up 6 bases and J gave up 2 bases, with 15 bases separating them.

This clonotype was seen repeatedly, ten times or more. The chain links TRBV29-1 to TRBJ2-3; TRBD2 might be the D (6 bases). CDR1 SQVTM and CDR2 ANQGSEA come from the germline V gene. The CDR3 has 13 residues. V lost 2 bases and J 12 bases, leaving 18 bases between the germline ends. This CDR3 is CSVESFVAAIQYF. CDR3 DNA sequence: TGCAGCGTTGAATCTTTCGTAGCGGCTATTCAGTATTTT.

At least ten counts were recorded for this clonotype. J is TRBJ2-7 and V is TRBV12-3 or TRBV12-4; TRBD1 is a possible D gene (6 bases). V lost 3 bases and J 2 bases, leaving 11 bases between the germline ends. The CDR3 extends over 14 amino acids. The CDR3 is CASSFTGQAYEQYF. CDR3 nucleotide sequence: TGTGCCAGCAGTTTCACGGGACAAGCCTACGAGCAGTACTTC.